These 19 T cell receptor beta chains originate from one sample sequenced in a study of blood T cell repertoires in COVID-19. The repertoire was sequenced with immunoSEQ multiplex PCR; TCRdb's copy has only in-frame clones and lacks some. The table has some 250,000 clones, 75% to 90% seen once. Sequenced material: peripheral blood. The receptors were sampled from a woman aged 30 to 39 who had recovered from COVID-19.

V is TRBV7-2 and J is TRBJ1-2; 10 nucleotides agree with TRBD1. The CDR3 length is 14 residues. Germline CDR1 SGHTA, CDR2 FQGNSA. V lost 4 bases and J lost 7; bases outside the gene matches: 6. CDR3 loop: CASSSGQGVGGYTF. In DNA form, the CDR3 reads TGTGCCAGCAGCTCCGGACAGGGGGTTGGTGGCTACACCTTC.

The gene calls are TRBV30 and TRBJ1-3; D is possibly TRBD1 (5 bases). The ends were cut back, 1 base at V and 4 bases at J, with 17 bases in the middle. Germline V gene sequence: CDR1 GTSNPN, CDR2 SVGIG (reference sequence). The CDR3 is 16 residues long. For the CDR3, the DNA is TGTGCCTGGAGTGGGGATTTTGGGGCCGGGGGAAACACCATATATTTT. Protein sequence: CAWSGDFGAGGNTIYF.

CDR3 sequence (DNA): TGCGCCAGCAGCCAAGATTTCGACAGGGGTTCCTATGGCTACACCTTC. Amino acids: CASSQDFDRGSYGYTF. The chain recombines TRBV4-3 with TRBJ1-2, with 8 bases lining up with TRBD1. Trimming took 0 bases from V and 4 from J; bases not matched to a gene: 7. The CDR3 has 16 residues. Per the germline V gene, CDR1 is LGHNA and CDR2 is YSLEER.

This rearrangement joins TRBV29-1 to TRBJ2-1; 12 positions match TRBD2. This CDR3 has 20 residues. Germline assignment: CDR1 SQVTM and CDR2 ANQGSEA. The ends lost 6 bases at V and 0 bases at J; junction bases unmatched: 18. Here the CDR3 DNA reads TGCAGCGTCCCTTTCCTGGGACTAGCGGGTTCTAGGAGCTCCTACAATGAGCAGTTCTTC. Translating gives CSVPFLGLAGSRSSYNEQFF.

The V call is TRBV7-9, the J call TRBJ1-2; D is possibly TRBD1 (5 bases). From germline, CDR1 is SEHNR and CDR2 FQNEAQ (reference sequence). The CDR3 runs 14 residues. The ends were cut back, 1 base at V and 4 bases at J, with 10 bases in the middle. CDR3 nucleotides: TGTGCCAGCAGCTTAGGGGGGGATGTCTATGGCTACACCTTC. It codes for CASSLGGDVYGYTF.

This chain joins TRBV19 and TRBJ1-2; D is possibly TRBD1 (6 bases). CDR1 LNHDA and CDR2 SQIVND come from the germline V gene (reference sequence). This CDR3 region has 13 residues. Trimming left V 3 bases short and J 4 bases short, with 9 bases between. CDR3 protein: CASSIQGTYGYTF. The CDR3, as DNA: TGTGCCAGTAGTATCCAGGGGACCTATGGCTACACCTTC.

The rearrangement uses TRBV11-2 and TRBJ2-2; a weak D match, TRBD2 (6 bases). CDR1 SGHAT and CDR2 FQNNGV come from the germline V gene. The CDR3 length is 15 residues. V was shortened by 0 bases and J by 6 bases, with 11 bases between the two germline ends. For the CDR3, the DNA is TGTGCCAGCAGCTTAGAGGGAGGAATGCCCGGGGAGCTGTTTTTT. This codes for CASSLEGGMPGELFF.

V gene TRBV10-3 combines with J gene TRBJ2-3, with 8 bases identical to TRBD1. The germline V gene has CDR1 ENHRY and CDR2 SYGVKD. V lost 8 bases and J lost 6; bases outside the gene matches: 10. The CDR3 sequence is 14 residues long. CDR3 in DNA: TGTGCCATCGCCCGAGCAGGGGGCTTGGATACGCAGTATTTT. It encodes CAIARAGGLDTQYF.

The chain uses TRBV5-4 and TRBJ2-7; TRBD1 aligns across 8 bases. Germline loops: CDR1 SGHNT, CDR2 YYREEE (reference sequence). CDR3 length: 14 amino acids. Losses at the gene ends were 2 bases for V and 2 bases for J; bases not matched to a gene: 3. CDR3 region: CASSLQGGTYEQYF. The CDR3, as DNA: TGTGCCAGCAGCTTACAGGGGGGAACCTACGAGCAGTACTTC.

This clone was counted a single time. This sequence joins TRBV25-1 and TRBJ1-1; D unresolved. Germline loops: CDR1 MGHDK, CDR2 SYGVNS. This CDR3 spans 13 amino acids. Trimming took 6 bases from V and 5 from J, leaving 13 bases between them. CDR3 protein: CASSYPGGTEAFF. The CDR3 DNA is TGTGCCAGCAGCTACCCGGGAGGGACTGAAGCTTTCTTT.

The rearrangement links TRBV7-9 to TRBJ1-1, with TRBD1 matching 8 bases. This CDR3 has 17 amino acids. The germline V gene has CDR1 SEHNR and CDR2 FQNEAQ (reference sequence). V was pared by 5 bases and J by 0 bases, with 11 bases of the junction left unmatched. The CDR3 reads CASSRGQGSYMNTEAFF. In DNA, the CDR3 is TGTGCCAGCAGCCGAGGACAGGGATCATACATGAACACTGAAGCTTTCTTT.

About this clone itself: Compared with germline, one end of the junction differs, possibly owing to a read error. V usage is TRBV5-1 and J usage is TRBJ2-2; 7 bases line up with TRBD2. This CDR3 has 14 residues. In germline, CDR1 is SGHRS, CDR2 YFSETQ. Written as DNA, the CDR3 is TGCGCCAGCACCTTGCGGGGGACCACCGGGGAGCTGTTTTTT. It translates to CASTLRGTTGELFF. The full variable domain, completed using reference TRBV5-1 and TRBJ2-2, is KAGVTQTPRYLIKTRGQQVTLSCSPISGHRSVSWYQQTPGQGLQFLFEYFSETQRNKGNFPGRFSGRQFSNSRSEMNVSTLELGDSALYLCASTLRGTTGELFFGEGSRLTVL.

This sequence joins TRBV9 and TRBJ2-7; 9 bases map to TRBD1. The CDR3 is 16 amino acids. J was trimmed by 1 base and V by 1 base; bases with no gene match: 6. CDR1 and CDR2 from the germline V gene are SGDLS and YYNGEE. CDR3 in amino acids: CASSVRPDRGSYEQYF. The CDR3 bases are TGTGCCAGCAGCGTAAGGCCCGACAGGGGGTCCTACGAGCAGTACTTC.

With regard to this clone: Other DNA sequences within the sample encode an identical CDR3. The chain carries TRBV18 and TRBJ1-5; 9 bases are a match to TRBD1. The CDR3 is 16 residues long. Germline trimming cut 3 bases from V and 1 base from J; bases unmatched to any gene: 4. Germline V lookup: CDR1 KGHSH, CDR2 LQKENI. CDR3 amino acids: CASSPTGQGSNQPQHF. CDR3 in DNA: TGTGCCAGCTCACCCACGGGACAGGGAAGCAATCAGCCCCAGCATTTT.

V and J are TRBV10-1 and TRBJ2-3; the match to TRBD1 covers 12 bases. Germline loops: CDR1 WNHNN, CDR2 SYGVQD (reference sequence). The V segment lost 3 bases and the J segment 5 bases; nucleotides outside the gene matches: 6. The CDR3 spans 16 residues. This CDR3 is CASSDPGTGGKDTQYF. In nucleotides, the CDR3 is TGCGCCAGCAGTGACCCCGGGACAGGGGGCAAAGATACGCAGTATTTT.

The CDR3 here is CASHRTGGQSPLHF. The CDR3 coding sequence is TGTGCCAGCCACCGGACAGGTGGACAATCACCCCTCCACTTT. The V call is TRBV6-5, the J call TRBJ1-6, with TRBD1 matching over 7 bases. Trimming removed 8 bases from V and 10 bases from J; junction bases left unmatched: 11. CDR1 and CDR2 from the germline V gene are MNHEY and SVGAGI. This CDR3 spans 14 amino acids.

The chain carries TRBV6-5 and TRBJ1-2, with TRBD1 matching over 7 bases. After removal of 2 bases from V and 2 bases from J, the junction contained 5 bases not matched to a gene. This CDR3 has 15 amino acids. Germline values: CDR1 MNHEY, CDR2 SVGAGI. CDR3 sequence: CASSYMTGLNYGYTF. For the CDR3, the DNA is TGTGCCAGCAGTTACATGACAGGGTTAAACTATGGCTACACCTTC.

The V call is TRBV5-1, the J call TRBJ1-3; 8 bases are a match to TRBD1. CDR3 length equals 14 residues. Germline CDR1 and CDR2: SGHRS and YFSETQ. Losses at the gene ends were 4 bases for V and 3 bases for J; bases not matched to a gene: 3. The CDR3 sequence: CASSATGVGNTIYF. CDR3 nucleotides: TGCGCCAGCAGCGCGACAGGGGTTGGAAACACCATATATTTT.

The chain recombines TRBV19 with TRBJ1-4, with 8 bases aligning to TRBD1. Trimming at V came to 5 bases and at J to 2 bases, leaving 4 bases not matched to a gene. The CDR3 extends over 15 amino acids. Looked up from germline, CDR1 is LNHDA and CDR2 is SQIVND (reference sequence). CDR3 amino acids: CASSPQGATNEKLFF. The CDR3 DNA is TGTGCCAGTAGTCCTCAGGGGGCCACTAATGAAAAACTGTTTTTT.